The 7 T cell receptor beta chains below were found in one sample sequenced in a study of blood T cell repertoires in COVID-19. TCRdb's table, derived via immunoSEQ multiplex PCR, lists solely in-frame clones and lacks some. The sample shows 200,000 to 250,000 clones, 85% to 90% of them seen only once. The specimen was peripheral blood. These receptors came from a young man with active or convalescent COVID-19.

The rearrangement uses TRBV24-1 and TRBJ2-1, with 10 bases matching TRBD2. Germline V gene sequence: CDR1 KGHDR, CDR2 SFDVKD. Trimming took 5 bases from V and 9 from J; bases not matched to a gene: 9. The CDR3 contains 15 residues. CDR3 nucleotide sequence: TGTGCCACCAGTGGTTCGCTAGCGGGAGTATCTGAGCAGTTCTTC. Translating gives CATSGSLAGVSEQFF.

V is TRBV27 and J is TRBJ1-2, with a tentative D call TRBD1 (6 bases). Trimming pared 6 bases from V and 5 bases from J, leaving 13 bases between. CDR3 length: 13 residues. In germline, CDR1 is MNHEY, CDR2 SMNVEV (reference sequence). CDR3 protein: CASRPTGSYGYTF. CDR3 coding DNA: TGTGCCAGCAGACCTACAGGGTCATATGGCTACACCTTC.

J is TRBJ2-7 and V is TRBV11-2, with a tentative D call TRBD2 (5 bases). In germline, CDR1 is SGHAT, CDR2 FQNNGV. The CDR3 runs to 13 residues. V gave up 3 bases and J gave up 7 bases, with 13 bases separating them. The CDR3 spells CASSLLPRREQYF. The DNA for the CDR3 is TGTGCCAGCAGCTTGCTTCCCCGGAGGGAGCAGTACTTC.

V gene TRBV29-1 combines with J gene TRBJ2-1; possible D gene TRBD1, 6 bases. Trimming pared 3 bases from V and 5 bases from J, leaving 8 bases between. CDR1 is SQVTM, CDR2 ANQGSEA, per germline. The CDR3 is made up of 12 amino acids. The CDR3 is CSVDRTDNEQFF. CDR3 nucleotide sequence: TGCAGCGTTGACAGGACAGACAATGAGCAGTTCTTC.

V gene TRBV6-5 combines with J gene TRBJ1-1; 7 nucleotides align to TRBD1. The CDR3 extends over 14 amino acids. J gave up 8 bases and V 2 bases, and 8 bases lay outside the gene matches. Germline V gives CDR1 MNHEY, CDR2 SVGAGI. The CDR3 is CASSYRQGVLEAFF. CDR3 DNA: TGTGCCAGCAGTTACAGGCAGGGGGTGCTCGAAGCTTTCTTT.

This clone was counted a single time. J is TRBJ1-2 and V is TRBV7-9; the D gene is possibly TRBD1 (6 bases). Looked up from germline, CDR1 is SEHNR and CDR2 is FQNEAQ (reference sequence). Trimming took 1 base from V and 7 from J, leaving 16 bases between them. The CDR3 is made up of 15 amino acids. CDR3 residues: CASSLGGTRQSGYTF. The CDR3 DNA sequence: TGTGCCAGCAGCTTAGGGGGGACACGGCAAAGTGGCTACACCTTC.

The rearrangement joins TRBV3-1 (or the pseudogene TRBV3-2) to TRBJ2-5, with 8 bases identical to TRBD2. The CDR3 totals 15 residues. Germline CDR1 reads LGHDT; CDR2 reads YNNKEL (reference sequence). Trimming cost V 2 bases and J 4 bases; bases outside gene matches: 6. The CDR3 spells CASSQTTSALETQYF. In DNA form, the CDR3 reads TGTGCCAGCAGCCAAACGACTAGCGCCTTAGAGACCCAGTACTTC.